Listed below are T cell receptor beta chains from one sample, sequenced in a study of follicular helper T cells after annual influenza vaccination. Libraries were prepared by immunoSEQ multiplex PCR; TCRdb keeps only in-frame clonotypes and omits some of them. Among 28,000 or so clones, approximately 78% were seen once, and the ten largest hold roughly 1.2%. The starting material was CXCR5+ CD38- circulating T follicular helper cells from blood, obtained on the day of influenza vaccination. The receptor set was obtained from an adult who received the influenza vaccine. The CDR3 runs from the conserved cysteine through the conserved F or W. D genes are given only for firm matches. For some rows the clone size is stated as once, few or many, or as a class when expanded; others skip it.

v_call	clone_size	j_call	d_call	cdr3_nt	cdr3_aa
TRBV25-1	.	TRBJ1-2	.	TGTGCCAGCAGTGAATGGGGCGATGGCACCCCCTACACCTTC	CASSEWGDGTPYTF
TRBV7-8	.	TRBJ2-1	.	TGTGCCAGCAGCTTAAACAGCGGCCTTTACTCCTACAATGAGCAGTTCTTC	CASSLNSGLYSYNEQFF
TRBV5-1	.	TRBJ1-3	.	TGCGCCAGCAGCTTACAGAGCTCTGGAAACACCATATATTTT	CASSLQSSGNTIYF
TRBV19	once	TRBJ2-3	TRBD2	TGTGCCAGTAGTTTCTCTAGCGGGAGTAGATCTAGCACAGATACGCAGTATTTT	CASSFSSGSRSSTDTQYF
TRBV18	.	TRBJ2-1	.	TGTGCCAGCTCACCAGAGAAGGGAGGCTCCTACAATGAGCAGTTCTTC	CASSPEKGGSYNEQFF
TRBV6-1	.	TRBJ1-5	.	TGTGCCAGCAGAATGCAGGTCAATAGCAATCAGCCCCAGCATTTT	CASRMQVNSNQPQHF
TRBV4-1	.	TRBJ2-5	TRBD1	TGCGCCAGCAGCCGGGGCCAGGGGGCGCAGGGGGAGACCCAGTACTTC	CASSRGQGAQGETQYF
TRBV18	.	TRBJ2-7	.	TGTGCCAGCTCACCAAAGGGTCGGGAGCGGAGCGAGCAGTACTTC	CASSPKGRERSEQYF
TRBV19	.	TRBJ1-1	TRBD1	TGTGCCAGTAGTCCACGACAGGGCTGGACTGAAGCTTTCTTT	CASSPRQGWTEAFF
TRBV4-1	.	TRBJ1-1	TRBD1	TGCGCCAGCAGCGGGGACAGGGGGAACACTGAAGCTTTCTTT	CASSGDRGNTEAFF
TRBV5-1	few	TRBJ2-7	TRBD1	TGCGCCAGCAGCCTCGGGACAGCCGGGGAGCAGTACTTC	CASSLGTAGEQYF
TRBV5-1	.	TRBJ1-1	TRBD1	TGCGCCAGCAGCTTGACAGGGGTGGACACTGAAGCTTTCTTT	CASSLTGVDTEAFF
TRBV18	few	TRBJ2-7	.	TGTGCCAGCTCACCACGGAGCCTCGGTGAGCAGTACTTC	CASSPRSLGEQYF
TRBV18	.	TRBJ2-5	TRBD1	TGTGCCAGCTCACTTTGGACAGGGACGGGGGAGACCCAGTACTTC	CASSLWTGTGETQYF